This TCR beta chain was obtained from a study of cytomegalovirus exposure and HLA in healthy donors (dated by TCRdb to 2016 to 2017). The study in broad terms: An earlier analysis of around 600 of the donors reported 250 to 300 Gb of sequence data and 117 million unique TCR beta sequences from roughly 180 million T cells. In an earlier analysis of roughly 600 of the donors, high-throughput TCR beta sequencing was used to judge whether each TCR beta V gene segment behaved as functional or pseudogenic. Rather than using new phenotypic data, the later analysis identified candidate immune exposures from TCR beta sequences and from how often those sequences occurred across donors. In addition to the first cohort of approximately 670 subjects, a separate validation cohort of some 120 different subjects was used. The aim of the study was to test whether cataloging public T cell receptors could identify signatures of past pathogen exposure. Because of strong linkage in the cohort, five DR-DQ haplotypes were treated as single units for association and clustering. Of the approximately 370 genotyped donors, 81% were placed in the genetic ancestry cluster associated with self-reported Caucasian donors. In a later genetic analysis, genome-wide SNP genotypes for about three fifths of the roughly 670 donors were used, and that subset was treated as a discovery cohort. The number of typed donors differed by locus: roughly 620-630 for A, B, C, DRB1 and DQB1; 500 to 550 for DQA1; approximately 600 for DPA1; and about 450 for DPB1. An early release covering just under 650 HLA-typed donors comprised 300 to 350 gigabases of sequencing data and around 85 million unique TCR sequences. HLA typing included class I and class II loci at four-digit resolution. Among a few hundred genotyped donors of the cohort, an average of about 240,000 unique TCR beta nucleotide sequences were sequenced per donor, approximately 20% of them non-productive. In a later analysis, previously published TCR beta repertoires from 666 donors were re-analyzed and high-resolution HLA genotyping was added so that TCR occurrence patterns could be studied. To predict cytomegalovirus infection status, the study brought together high-throughput TCR immunosequencing, statistical association of individual TCRs with disease status, and machine learning. The study profiled the T cell repertoires of hundreds of subjects by immunosequencing and related them to cytomegalovirus serostatus. Every repertoire in the discovery cohort had been generated on one and the same sequencing platform. Donor age, sex, ethnicity and CMV serostatus were compiled alongside the repertoire data.

The CDR3 covers 13 residues, taking in both the cysteine and the phenylalanine. Just the 39-base CDR3 DNA is kept, in frame starting at base 1. CDR1 is given as GTSNPN and CDR2 as SVGIG, both from the germline V gene (reference sequence). V lost 4 bases and J lost 6 bases, and the count of bases not matched to a germline gene is 8. The library was made by the immunoSEQ multiplex PCR assay. The multiplex PCR relied on a mix of 60 forward primers for TCR Vbeta segments and 13 reverse primers for TCR Jbeta segments. The CDR3 region of rearranged TCR beta genes was amplified from genomic DNA by a multiplex PCR assay. Amplified TCR beta libraries were sequenced as 87-base-pair reads on the Illumina HiSeq System. The published analysis was carried out like this. Across the roughly 670 repertoires, a later analysis counted some 81 million unique TCR beta chains, 9 million to 14 million of which were shared by at least two donors. To remove PCR and sequencing errors, raw reads were error-corrected and collapsed into unique sequences using a nearest-neighbor algorithm that merged closely related sequences. CDR3 sequences were aligned to IMGT reference sequences to assign V, D and J gene segments. For a sequence to be retained, at least a six-nucleotide match to both a V gene segment and a J gene segment was required. A rearrangement counted as productive if the CDR3 had no stop codons and remained in frame with V and J, and every other rearrangement counted as non-productive. Following IMGT convention, CDR3 was defined as the stretch from the second conserved V-encoded cysteine up to the conserved J-encoded phenylalanine. The earlier analysis of a few hundred of the donors excluded sequences that lacked an unambiguous match to a single V gene segment. In an earlier analysis of approximately 610 of the donors, V segments were called functional above 56.7% productive rearrangements and were called segregating when the between-donor standard deviation exceeded 5%. A statistical classification framework was built to diagnose cytomegalovirus status from the catalog of TCR beta chain sequences. V and J gene assignment, in a later analysis, came from comparing TCR nucleotide sequences with IMGT/GENE-DB human TR gene sequences. Using the TCRdist pipeline, a later analysis assigned CDR3 sequences along with most-parsimonious VDJ recombination scenarios. In a later analysis, each TCR beta chain was defined by its CDR3 amino acid sequence together with its V-gene family, and reads without a unique V-gene family were excluded. As a way to deal with suspected cross-contamination and a sequencing artifact, a later analysis dropped nearly 600 nucleotide sequences that were highly shared and had low generation probability. In a later analysis, a clonal expansion index was calculated for each public chain from normalized within-repertoire ranks of inferred template counts. In a later analysis, generation probabilities were computed using a VDJ recombination model fitted to out-of-frame rearrangements, and the results were checked against IGoR. A later analysis scored TCR-TCR, TCR-HLA and TCR-CMV co-occurrence with hypergeometric tests, applying a repertoire-size bias correction to TCR pairs. In a later analysis, false discovery rates were estimated by permuting HLA or CMV assignments 20 times. In a later analysis, co-occurring TCRs were grouped with DBSCAN, and TCRdist sequence similarity was added when clustering was performed within HLA-allele-positive subsets. Co-occurrence clustering excluded repertoires with fewer than 30,000 or more than 120,000 public chains, plus five with anomalous nucleotide sharing. What TCRdb holds here is the immuneACCESS table cut down to in-frame rearrangements. Part of the clones is not present; checked against another copy, under half of the missing clones reflect an unresolved V gene, and the others are unexplained. The DNA was the basis for D and trimming; V, J and clone size are from that table. The sample includes some 90,000 clones, with about three quarters observed a single time. The ten largest clones add up to 4% to 5.5% of the sample.

Summary of the overall study and its limitations: The classifier was reported to diagnose cytomegalovirus status with high specificity and sensitivity in both the original cohort and the validation cohort. A later analysis associated 16,951 TCR beta sequences with specific HLA alleles at a false discovery rate of 0.05. The earlier analysis of some 560 of the donors excluded approximately 17 rarely observed V segments, including chromosome 9 orphons, because counts were too low. A few of the identified cytomegalovirus-associated TCR beta chains were confirmed in vitro to be specific for cytomegalovirus antigens. V-gene and J-gene trimming of TCR beta chains was associated with a missense DCLRE1C variant in a later genetic analysis, and the association was replicated in an independent cohort. An earlier analysis of roughly 570 of the donors showed that most TCR beta V segments appeared in productive rearrangements either about 87% or about 30% of the time, which broadly matched IMGT annotations. Linkage disequilibrium might explain the correlated functional status among segregating V segments, but an unknown experimental factor could not be excluded. Most TCR sequences were observed very rarely across donors, whereas some public TCRs were present in many individuals. This cohort had only TCR beta chains sequenced, and the lack of alpha or paired-chain data limited which features could be detected. The presence/absence analyses assumed that sequencing depth was roughly uniform across donors, and that assumption may not be true. A later analysis found that TCR association rates varied across HLA loci, with DRB1 alleles showing the most associated TCRs and HLA-C alleles the fewest. According to the authors, the approach could potentially be generalized to other disease states and immunological phenotypes. CMV serostatus was the only immune exposure information available for the cohort. When HLA alleles, especially DR and DQ, strongly co-occurred, attributing TCR associations to individual alleles was difficult. The study listed 164 TCR beta chains as associated with cytomegalovirus. According to a later genetic analysis, donors in an Asian-associated ancestry cluster had fewer N-insertions in productive TCRs than the approximately 700-donor mean. A later analysis reported that several top co-occurrence clusters appeared linked to parvovirus B19, influenza, CMV and Epstein-Barr virus. A group of highly shared sequence variants was considered likely to be a technical artifact of the sequencing pipeline. According to a later analysis, most CMV-associated TCR beta chains appeared to be HLA-restricted, and the HLA associations seemed to be driven largely by CMV exposure. Because some donors lacked HLA typing at each locus, the association tests relied only on the typed subset. In a later analysis, HLA-associated TCR beta chains were found to be more clonally expanded and to have lower generation probabilities than equally common non-associated chains. A further reported finding was that TCR beta sequences accurately predicted the HLA-A and HLA-B alleles for most subjects in the first cohort. The 87-base-pair reads could not distinguish some IMGT-functional V segments, including TRBV6-2 and TRBV6-3, so those segments were excluded.

The count of this clone is one. No cognate antigen has been identified for it. Base qualities are not provided; no much larger clone lies one nucleotide away. The cohort was made up of 666 healthy bone marrow donors. Cohort members were all nominally healthy when sampled, although unrecorded immune exposures were likely present. The donor tested CMV seropositive, placing the donor among the roughly 270 seropositive members of the cohort. A peripheral blood sample was provided by each donor, and peripheral blood mononuclear cells were used for TCR beta sequencing. Genomic DNA was extracted from the blood cell samples with the Qiagen DNeasy Blood Extraction Kit.

The receptor comes from a man aged 25 to 45 in good health and CMV-seropositive. This chain joins TRBV30 to TRBJ2-7; TRBD1 agrees with 8 junctional bases. Sequencing used PBMCs. CDR3 sequence: CAWNPGRGREQYF. The nucleotides read TGTGCCTGGAACCCCGGCAGGGGGCGCGAGCAGTACTTC.